Following are 22 T cell receptor beta chains from one sample sequenced in a study of breast tumors, draining lymph nodes, adjacent tissues. TCRdb analysed the multiplex PCR reads with MiXCR anew, one entry per CDR3 protein. This sample has about 110,000 distinct CDR3 sequences, with about 29% found just once. Samples came from axillary lymph nodes draining the breast cancer. The material sequenced was axillary lymph node tissue. Source of these receptors: a female donor with breast cancer. Some clones in this sample may be carry-over from other donors' samples.

Many counts were recorded for this clonotype. The chain joins TRBV7-8 to TRBJ1-2; unclear D gene. V lost 3 bases and J 2 bases, leaving 13 bases between the germline ends. Per germline, CDR1 SGHVS and CDR2 FQNEAQ. The CDR3 loop spans 15 amino acids. The CDR3 DNA sequence: TGTGCCAGCAGCTTGAGGGAGGGAGCCAACTATGGCTACACCTTC. It is translated as CASSLREGANYGYTF.

This clonotype was observed at least ten times. This chain links TRBV6-5 with TRBJ1-5; TRBD1 agrees at 8 bases. The CDR3 extends over 14 amino acids. Germline trimming cut 7 bases from V and 4 bases from J; bases unmatched to any gene: 6. Germline V gene lookup returns CDR1 MNHEY and CDR2 SVGAGI. In DNA, the CDR3 is TGTGCCAGCAAAGAACAGGGGGTAAATCAGCCCCAGCATTTT. Translated, it gives CASKEQGVNQPQHF.

This clonotype was recorded at least ten times. The V and J genes are TRBV9 and TRBJ2-5; D remains unclear. This CDR3 contains 13 residues. Germline CDR1 SGDLS, CDR2 YYNGEE. With 4 bases removed from V and 5 bases from J, the gap between germline ends came to 12 bases. In nucleotides, the CDR3 is TGTGCCAGCAGCCCCCCTCTGGGGGAGACCCAGTACTTC. Protein product: CASSPPLGETQYF.

This clonotype has a handful of counts. The chain joins TRBV2 to TRBJ1-6; TRBD1 might be the D (6 bases). Germline V lookup: CDR1 SNHLY, CDR2 FYNNEI. The CDR3 is 14 residues long. Trimming left V 3 bases short and J 10 bases short, with 13 bases between. CDR3 region: CASSEAQGGSPLHF. The CDR3 DNA follows: TGTGCCAGCAGTGAGGCACAGGGTGGGTCACCCCTCCACTTT.

The chain carries TRBV20-1 and TRBJ2-6; perhaps TRBD1 as D (6 bases). Trimming removed 1 base from V and 1 base from J, with 8 bases in between. This CDR3 has 15 residues. CDR1 is DFQATT and CDR2 is SNEGSKA in the germline V gene (reference sequence). This CDR3 reads CSARGGLSGANVLTF. CDR3 in DNA: TGCAGTGCTAGAGGGGGGCTTTCTGGGGCCAACGTCCTGACTTTC.

As to this clonotype: A read error may account for a junction end that differs from germline. J is TRBJ1-5 and V is TRBV6-2 or TRBV6-3; weak D call: TRBD1 (5 bases). CDR1 and CDR2 (germline): MNHEY, SVGEGT. This CDR3 has 16 amino acids. The DNA for the CDR3 is TGTGCCAGCAGTCACTCCGGGGCAGTGAGAACTCAGCCCCAGCATTTT. Translating gives CASSHSGAVRTQPQHF.

This clonotype was seen ten or more times. This sequence joins TRBV6-5 and TRBJ2-7; 8 bases are a match to TRBD2. This CDR3 has 15 amino acids. Looked up from germline, CDR1 is MNHEY and CDR2 is SVGAGI. The trim removed 0 bases at V and 6 bases at J, leaving 7 bases unmatched. The CDR3, as DNA: TGTGCCAGCAGTTACTCGTATACGGGAGGGAGCGAGCAGTACTTC. This sequence encodes CASSYSYTGGSEQYF.

This clonotype was counted ten times or more. This may be a read error: a much more frequent sequence differs by one nucleotide. This chain joins TRBV20-1 and TRBJ2-7, with 9 nucleotides matching TRBD2. The ends lost 5 bases at V and 6 bases at J; junction bases unmatched: 11. The CDR3 runs 14 residues. Germline V gene lookup returns CDR1 DFQATT and CDR2 SNEGSKA (reference sequence). CDR3: CSAVDSGSTSEQYF. The CDR3 coding sequence is TGCAGTGCTGTAGATAGCGGGAGTACCTCCGAGCAGTACTTC.

This clonotype was seen ten or more times. CDR3 loop: CAISESGLKTQYF. CDR3 coding DNA: TGTGCCATCAGTGAATCAGGGTTGAAGACCCAGTACTTC. The V and J genes are TRBV10-3 and TRBJ2-5; TRBD1 might be the D (5 bases). The CDR3 extends over 13 amino acids. The V end was cut by 3 bases, the J end by 6 bases, with 11 bases between. Looked up from germline, CDR1 is ENHRY and CDR2 is SYGVKD.

This clonotype occurred many times. The chain links TRBV4-2 to TRBJ1-3; 8 bases match TRBD1. The V segment lost 2 bases and the J segment 4 bases; nucleotides outside the gene matches: 7. Germline CDR1 and CDR2: LGHNA and YNFKEQ. This CDR3 contains 16 residues. The CDR3 DNA is TGTGCCAGCAGCCAATCCGCAGGGGGCCTGGGAAACACCATATATTTT. It specifies CASSQSAGGLGNTIYF.

This clonotype was seen at least ten times. The gene calls are TRBV20-1 and TRBJ1-2, with 10 positions matching TRBD1. The CDR3 has 15 amino acids. V lost 0 bases and J lost 4; bases outside the gene matches: 5. Germline-derived CDR1 and CDR2 are DFQATT and SNEGSKA (reference sequence). The CDR3 protein is CSARDSDRGLYGYTF. In DNA form, the CDR3 reads TGCAGTGCTAGAGATAGTGACAGGGGGCTCTATGGCTACACCTTC.

This clonotype was found many times. The gene calls are TRBV20-1 and TRBJ1-1, with a possible D match to TRBD1 (6 bases). Germline V gene data show CDR1 as DFQATT and CDR2 as SNEGSKA (reference sequence). The CDR3 spans 13 residues. The ends were cut back, 1 base at V and 0 bases at J, with 6 bases in the middle. CDR3 nucleotide sequence: TGCAGTGCTAGAGGACAGGTGAACACTGAAGCTTTCTTT. Translated, it gives CSARGQVNTEAFF.

This clonotype was seen repeatedly, ten times or more. One base away lies a much larger clone, so this may be a sequencing read error. This rearrangement joins TRBV12-3 or TRBV12-4 to TRBJ2-5; perhaps TRBD2 as D (6 bases). CDR3 size: 17 residues. Trimming removed 3 bases from V and 5 bases from J, with 22 bases in between. In nucleotides, the CDR3 is TGTGCCAGCAGTTTCGGCTCTCAGCGTTGGGAGGATGAGACCCAGTACTTC. Translating it yields CASSFGSQRWEDETQYF.

This clonotype was recorded many times. The CDR3 sequence: CASSRVREQNIQYF. The CDR3 DNA reads as TGCGCCAGCAGCCGAGTCCGAGAGCAAAACATTCAGTACTTC. The rearrangement joins TRBV4-3 to TRBJ2-4; D not resolved. The CDR3 runs 14 residues. V was trimmed by 4 bases and J by 5 bases, leaving 12 bases between them. Germline V gene lookup returns CDR1 LGHNA and CDR2 YSLEER.

This clonotype has at least ten counts. This chain uses TRBV7-6 with TRBJ1-3; weak D call: TRBD1 (5 bases). V was trimmed by 3 bases and J by 8 bases, leaving 11 bases between them. Germline V gives CDR1 SGHVS, CDR2 FNYEAQ. This CDR3 comprises 13 residues. CDR3 residues: CASSLGGWDTIYF. The CDR3 DNA reads as TGTGCCAGCAGCTTGGGGGGTTGGGACACCATATATTTT.

This clonotype was counted at least ten times. V gene TRBV5-8 combines with J gene TRBJ1-5; D gene unclear. The V end was cut by 0 bases, the J end by 2 bases, with 15 bases between. The CDR3 length is 17 residues. Germline V gene sequence: CDR1 SGHTS, CDR2 YDEGEE. The CDR3 nucleotides are TGTGCCAGCAGCTTGGTGTATGGGGAGGGCGGCAATCAGCCCCAGCATTTT. Residues: CASSLVYGEGGNQPQHF.

Points on this clonotype: A much larger clone lies a single base off, so this may be a read error. V gene TRBV5-4 combines with J gene TRBJ2-5; D gene uncertain. CDR1 SGHNT and CDR2 YYREEE come from the germline V gene (reference sequence). The V end lost 3 bases, the J end lost 7 bases, and 10 bases lay between the germline ends. The CDR3 loop spans 12 amino acids. The CDR3 spells CASSSLGATQYF. CDR3 DNA: TGTGCCAGCAGCTCCTTAGGAGCGACCCAGTACTTC.

Remarks on this clonotype: Since no conserved phenylalanine or tryptophan closes the CDR3, a read error is the likely cause. The chain links TRBV19 to TRBJ1-5, with D tentatively TRBD1 (5 bases). CDR1 LNHDA and CDR2 SQIVND come from the germline V gene (reference sequence). The ends were cut back, 6 bases at V and 0 bases at J, with 12 bases in the middle. The CDR3 sequence is 15 residues long. The DNA for the CDR3 is TGTGCCAGTAGCTGGGGGGACTATAGCAATCAGCCCCAGCATCTT. It yields the protein CASSWGDYSNQPQHL.

This clonotype appeared many times. V and J are TRBV9 and TRBJ2-7, with TRBD1 as a possible D gene (7 bases). Germline V gene data show CDR1 as SGDLS and CDR2 as YYNGEE. Trimming took off 3 bases at V and 3 bases at J, with 25 bases between the two ends. This CDR3 spans 18 amino acids. The CDR3 DNA sequence: TGTGCCAGCAGCGCCAGGGGGGACCAGGGGGAAGGCTTCTACGAGCAGTACTTC. Its protein product is CASSARGDQGEGFYEQYF.

In its sample, this clonotype was seen many times. The chain has TRBV6-2 or TRBV6-3 and TRBJ2-1; D might be TRBD1 (6 bases). Germline lookup yields CDR1 MNHEY and CDR2 SVGEGT. V was trimmed by 5 bases and J by 4 bases, leaving 12 bases between them. This CDR3 is 14 amino acids long. In DNA form, the CDR3 reads TGTGCCAGCAGTGACCCCGGACAGTACAATGAGCAGTTCTTC. Translated, it gives CASSDPGQYNEQFF.

The sample holds many counts of this clonotype. This chain uses TRBV7-8 with TRBJ1-6; D not certain. There are 14 residues in the CDR3. Germline V gives CDR1 SGHVS, CDR2 FQNEAQ. Trimming shortened V by 6 bases and J by 9 bases, and 15 bases separated the two germline ends. CDR3 bases: TGTGCCAGCAGGTTCCGGTACAACGGTTCACCCCTCCACTTT. It yields the protein CASRFRYNGSPLHF.

This clonotype was picked up many times. CDR3 residues: CASSRTSGRRDTQYF. Written as DNA, the CDR3 is TGTGCCAGCAGCCGGACTAGCGGGAGGCGAGATACGCAGTATTTT. V and J are TRBV11-2 and TRBJ2-3; 14 nucleotides align to TRBD2. Trimming removed 5 bases from V and 5 bases from J; junction bases left unmatched: 3. In germline, CDR1 is SGHAT, CDR2 FQNNGV. The CDR3 consists of 15 residues.